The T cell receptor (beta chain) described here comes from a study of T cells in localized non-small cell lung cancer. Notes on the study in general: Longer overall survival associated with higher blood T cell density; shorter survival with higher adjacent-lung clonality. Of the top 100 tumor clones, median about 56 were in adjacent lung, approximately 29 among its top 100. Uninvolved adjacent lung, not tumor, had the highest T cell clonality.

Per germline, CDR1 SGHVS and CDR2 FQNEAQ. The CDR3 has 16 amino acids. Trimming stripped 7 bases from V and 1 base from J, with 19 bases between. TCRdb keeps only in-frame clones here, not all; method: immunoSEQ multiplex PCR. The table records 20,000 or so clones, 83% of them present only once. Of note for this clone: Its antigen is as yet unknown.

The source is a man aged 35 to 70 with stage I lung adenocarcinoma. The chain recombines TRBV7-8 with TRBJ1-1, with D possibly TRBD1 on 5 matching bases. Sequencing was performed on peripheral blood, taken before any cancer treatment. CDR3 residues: CASTVGVGGSNTEAFF. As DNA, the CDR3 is TGTGCCAGCACCGTAGGGGTGGGGGGATCGAACACTGAAGCTTTCTTT.